What follows is one TCR beta chain and its context. The antigen is not known. These data come from a study of Ad26.COV2.S vaccination and SARS-CoV-2 variants. Treatment here: some 19 received Ad26.COV2.S at low or high dose, single or two shots; about 5 received placebo; per-sample allocation not given. At day 63 after the first vaccine or placebo injection, samples were drawn. The sample came from a Boston adult aged 18-55 years. Ad26.COV2.S expressed prefusion-stabilized spike from the original Wuhan strain. Data came from immunoSEQ multiplex PCR; TCRdb stores just in-frame clones and leaves some out. The sample shows hundreds of thousands of clones, around 86% of them seen only once. The V end lost 2 bases, the J end lost 7 bases, and 14 bases lay between the germline ends. Germline values: CDR1 SNHLY, CDR2 FYNNEI. This CDR3 has 15 residues. Study-wide results and caveats: Breadth measured for non-spike TCRs was similar across vaccine and placebo recipients. TCR breadth and depth analyses may have underestimated total T cell responses.

The sequences come from peripheral blood, collected in a trial of Ad26.COV2.S vaccine versus placebo. This TCR came from a person between 18 and 59 years old who received the Ad26.COV2.S COVID-19 vaccine or a placebo. The gene calls are TRBV2 and TRBJ1-4; TRBD1 is a possible D gene (6 bases). This chain's CDR3 is CASSELVQGREKLFF. The CDR3 DNA reads as TGTGCCAGCAGTGAATTGGTACAGGGCCGTGAAAAACTGTTTTTT. The whole variable domain, remainder taken from reference TRBV2 and TRBJ1-4, is EPEVTQTPSHQVTQMGQEVILRCVPISNHLYFYWYRQILGQKVEFLVSFYNNEISEKSEIFDDQFSVERPDGSNFTLKIRSTKLEDSAMYFCASSELVQGREKLFFGSGTQLSVL.